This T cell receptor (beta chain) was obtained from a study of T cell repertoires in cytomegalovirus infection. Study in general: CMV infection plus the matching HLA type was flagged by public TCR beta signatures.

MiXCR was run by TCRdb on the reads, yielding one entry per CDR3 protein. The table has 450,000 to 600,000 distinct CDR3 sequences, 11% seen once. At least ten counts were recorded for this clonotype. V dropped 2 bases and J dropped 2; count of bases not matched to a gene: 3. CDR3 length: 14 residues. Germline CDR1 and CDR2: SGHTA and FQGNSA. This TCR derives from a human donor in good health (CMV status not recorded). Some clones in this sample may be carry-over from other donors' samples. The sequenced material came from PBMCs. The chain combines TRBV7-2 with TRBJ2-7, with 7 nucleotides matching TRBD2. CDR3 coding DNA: TGTGCCAGCAGCTTAAGGCGGGAGCCCTACGAGCAGTACTTC. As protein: CASSLRREPYEQYF.